This T cell receptor beta chain was captured in a study of regulatory T cells in long-lasting Graves disease. Time point indicated: persistent/refractory GD, antithyroid drugs over 5 years with positive TRAb. RNA isolated from PBMCs was used to make the TCR library. This CDR3 is 15 amino acids long. The germline CDR1 and CDR2 sequences are SGHTA and FQGTGA. To make TCR beta libraries, researchers used iRepertoire HTBI primers and Arm-PCR of CDR3 regions. In the source study's methods: The identification of 50 to 65 TRBV and 11 to 15 TRBJ segments was made across samples. MiXCR, applied by TCRdb to the multiplex PCR reads, yields one record per CDR3 protein. Clone size and V and J calls follow TCRdb, not the original study. The data contain 350,000 to 500,000 distinct CDR3 sequences, 21% of them singletons. This clonotype appeared many times. The junction shows a germline mismatch at one end, possibly a read error.

The chain carries TRBV7-3 and TRBJ1-1, with a tentative D call TRBD1 (5 bases). This sequence originates from a female donor with Graves disease. The input for sequencing was peripheral blood mononuclear cells (PBMCs), taken when the disease was refractory, from a patient treated with antithyroid drugs. The CDR3 spells CASSLNTGPNAEAFF. The CDR3 bases are TGTGCCAGCAGCTTAAATACGGGGCCGAACGCTGAAGCTTTCTTT.